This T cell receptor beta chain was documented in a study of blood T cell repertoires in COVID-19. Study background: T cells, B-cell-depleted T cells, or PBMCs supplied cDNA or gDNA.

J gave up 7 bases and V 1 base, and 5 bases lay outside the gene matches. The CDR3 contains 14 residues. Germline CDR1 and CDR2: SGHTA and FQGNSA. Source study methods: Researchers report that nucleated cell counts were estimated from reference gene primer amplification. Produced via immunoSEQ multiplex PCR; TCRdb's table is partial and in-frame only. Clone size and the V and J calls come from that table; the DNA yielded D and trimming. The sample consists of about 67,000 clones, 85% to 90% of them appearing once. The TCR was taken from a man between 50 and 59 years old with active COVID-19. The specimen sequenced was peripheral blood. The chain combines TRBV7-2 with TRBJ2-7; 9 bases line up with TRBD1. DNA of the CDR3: TGTGCCAGCAGCTTAGAACAGGGGGCCGGGGAGCAGTACTTC. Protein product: CASSLEQGAGEQYF.